This record concerns one T cell receptor beta chain sequence. Method: immunoSEQ multiplex PCR; TCRdb's copy keeps in-frame clones and lacks some. The sample has about 140,000 clones, around 83% seen once. This sample was included in a study of blood T cell repertoires in COVID-19. CDR1 is MNHEY, CDR2 SVGAGI, per germline. The germline V and J ends were trimmed by 8 bases and 0 bases, with 14 bases remaining between them. The CDR3 is made up of 15 amino acids. The sequence came from a man aged 25 to 40 with COVID-19, enrolled during active disease. The material sequenced was peripheral blood. The chain combines TRBV6-5 with TRBJ2-4; D possibly corresponds to TRBD2 (5 bases). The CDR3 DNA sequence: TGTGCCAGCGGGAGCGGCGGAGTAGCCAAAAACATTCAGTACTTC. It encodes CASGSGGVAKNIQYF.